This TCR beta chain appears in the sequencing data of a study of cytomegalovirus exposure and HLA in healthy donors. Libraries were prepared by immunoSEQ multiplex PCR; TCRdb keeps only in-frame clonotypes and omits some of them. The repertoire includes 110,000 to 150,000 clones, about 89% of them detected once, and 0.6% to 0.8% sits in the top ten. This receptor was obtained from a man aged 18-30 years in good health and CMV-seronegative. The sample taken for sequencing was PBMCs.

CDR3 sequence reads: CASSFLQGTGELFF. In nucleotides, the CDR3 is TGTGCCAGCAGCTTCTTGCAGGGCACCGGGGAGCTGTTTTTT. The chain uses TRBV5-5 and TRBJ2-2; possible D gene TRBD1, 5 bases. Germline V lookup: CDR1 SGHKS, CDR2 YYEKEE (reference sequence). CDR3 length: 14 residues. V lost 2 bases and J lost 4, with 9 bases in between.